The entry below describes one T cell receptor (beta chain). The data are from a study of T cell changes during pregnancy in multiple sclerosis. The J segment lost 5 bases and the V segment lost 6 bases, leaving 9 bases of the junction unmatched. Germline CDR1 SGHTA, CDR2 FQGNSA. This CDR3 is 16 amino acids long. TCRdb's copy holds only in-frame clones and misses some; the assay was immunoSEQ multiplex PCR. This table holds tens of thousands of clones, over 80% found once. The sequencing here drew on CD4+ T cells from peripheral blood mononuclear cells, taken in the second trimester of pregnancy. The gene calls are TRBV7-2 and TRBJ2-3, with TRBD1 identical over 12 bases. The receptor comes from a female donor with multiple sclerosis, enrolled in a pregnancy study. This CDR3 reads CASSSGQGAGKDTQYF. In nucleotides, the CDR3 is TGTGCCAGCAGTTCGGGACAGGGGGCGGGTAAAGATACGCAGTATTTT. The variable domain in full, completed from reference TRBV7-2 and TRBJ2-3, reads GAGVSQSPSNKVTEKGKDVELRCDPISGHTALYWYRQSLGQGLEFLIYFQGNSAPDKSGLPSDRFSAERTGGSVSTLTIQRTQQEDSAVYLCASSSGQGAGKDTQYFGPGTRLTVL.